This note documents a single TCR beta chain sequence. Its antigen is not identified. The data belong to a study of T cell responses to AZD1222 COVID-19 vaccine. Study outcomes and limitations: The donor cohort was predominantly white British with a female majority, and clonal diversity may have been underestimated.

Sequencing was performed with immunoSEQ multiplex PCR; in TCRdb, only in-frame clones are kept and a portion is missing. Of 65,000 to 75,000 clones in the sample, around 80% are singletons; the top ten hold around 20%. The CDR3 sequence is 14 residues long. V lost 2 bases to trimming and J lost 5 bases, with 12 bases between them. Germline CDR1 SGHTA, CDR2 FQGNSA. The sample here was peripheral blood, taken on day 0 of AZD1222 vaccination. This receptor was identified in an adult in good health. The chain couples TRBV7-2 to TRBJ1-1; D remains unclear. CDR3 sequence: CASSLKSGGTEAFF. The CDR3 DNA follows: TGTGCCAGCAGCTTAAAGTCAGGAGGGACTGAAGCTTTCTTT.